Below, 27 T cell receptor beta chains from the same sample are listed, as sequenced in a study of blood T cell repertoires in COVID-19. Profiled with immunoSEQ multiplex PCR; TCRdb holds only in-frame clones, not every one. This sample carries fewer than 250,000 clones, 83% of them seen once, and the ten largest clones take 2.9%. Sequenced material: peripheral blood. These receptors were collected from a man aged 50 or older with active or convalescent COVID-19.

This clone was seen many times. The CDR3 DNA sequence: TGTGCCAGCAGCCACTCGACAGGGAACACTGAAGCTTTCTTT. Translation gives CASSHSTGNTEAFF. The chain is built from TRBV3-1 (or the pseudogene TRBV3-2) and TRBJ1-1; the D gene is possibly TRBD1 (6 bases). In germline, CDR1 is LGHDT, CDR2 YNNKEL (reference sequence). This CDR3 region has 14 residues. Trimming took 3 bases from V and 1 from J, leaving 9 bases between them.

The chain couples TRBV5-4 to TRBJ2-5; 7 bases align to TRBD2. Germline CDR1 is SGHNT and CDR2 is YYREEE (reference sequence). The CDR3 totals 15 residues. The V segment lost 1 base and the J segment 5 bases; nucleotides outside the gene matches: 8. This CDR3 reads CASSLRREKGETQYF. The CDR3 nucleotides read TGTGCCAGCAGCTTGAGGCGGGAGAAGGGGGAGACCCAGTACTTC.

This clone was detected once. The rearrangement uses TRBV4-1 and TRBJ2-7; perhaps TRBD2 as D (6 bases). The length of the CDR3 is 18 residues. Trimming removed 5 bases from V and 0 bases from J, with 23 bases in between. Germline lookup yields CDR1 MGHRA and CDR2 YSYEKL. The CDR3 sequence is CASSTRNRAGPSSYEQYF. In nucleotides, the CDR3 is TGCGCCAGCAGCACGCGCAACCGCGCGGGGCCCAGCTCCTACGAGCAGTACTTC.

CDR3 sequence: CASSPGITEAFF. The CDR3 DNA sequence: TGTGCCAGCAGCCCAGGGATCACTGAAGCTTTCTTT. The chain couples TRBV5-4 to TRBJ1-1; weak D call: TRBD1 (5 bases). The germline CDR1 and CDR2 sequences are SGHNT and YYREEE (reference sequence). The V and J ends lost 4 bases and 4 bases respectively, with 8 bases between them. This CDR3 has 12 residues.

J is TRBJ1-4 and V is TRBV28, with D maybe TRBD1 (6 bases). Per germline, CDR1 MDHEN and CDR2 SYDVKM. This CDR3 contains 14 residues. Deletions cut 3 bases from V and 3 bases from J, with 8 bases between. In DNA, the CDR3 is TGTGCCAGCAGTTTCGGACAGCCTAATGAAAAACTGTTTTTT. As protein: CASSFGQPNEKLFF.

This clone is a singleton in its sample. The J gene is TRBJ2-1, the V gene TRBV29-1; D is unclear. Trimming stripped 7 bases from V and 0 bases from J, with 16 bases between. Germline V gives CDR1 SQVTM, CDR2 ANQGSEA. The CDR3 has 15 amino acids. CDR3 sequence: CSARGSAGSYNEQFF. In nucleotides, the CDR3 is TGCAGCGCCCGAGGAAGCGCCGGCTCCTACAATGAGCAGTTCTTC.

The chain couples TRBV27 to TRBJ2-2; unclear D gene. CDR3 size: 15 residues. Trimming took off 5 bases at V and 6 bases at J, with 16 bases between the two ends. Germline CDR1 and CDR2: MNHEY and SMNVEV (reference sequence). CDR3 sequence reads: CASSPPEAAAGELFF. The CDR3 DNA reads as TGTGCCAGCAGTCCGCCCGAGGCGGCAGCCGGGGAGCTGTTTTTT.

This clone was recorded only once. CDR3 DNA sequence: TGTGCCAGCAGAACAGGGGGTAATGAAAAACTGTTTTTT. Its translation is CASRTGGNEKLFF. This chain joins TRBV28 and TRBJ1-4; TRBD1 aligns across 8 bases. The CDR3 runs to 13 residues. Germline-derived CDR1 and CDR2 are MDHEN and SYDVKM. V shed 6 bases, J shed 4 bases, and the junction held 1 base outside the gene matches.

This chain connects TRBV27 to TRBJ2-5; TRBD1 matches 8 bases. V dropped 6 bases and J dropped 5; count of bases not matched to a gene: 14. Looked up from germline, CDR1 is MNHEY and CDR2 is SMNVEV (reference sequence). The length of the CDR3 is 16 residues. The CDR3: CASSLRTGRFLETQYF. The CDR3 nucleotides are TGTGCCAGCAGCCTCAGGACAGGGAGGTTCTTGGAGACCCAGTACTTC.

V usage is TRBV7-6 and J usage is TRBJ1-6, with 8 bases identical to TRBD1. Germline trimming cut 6 bases from V and 6 bases from J; bases unmatched to any gene: 7. This CDR3 has 15 amino acids. Germline assignment: CDR1 SGHVS and CDR2 FNYEAQ. In DNA form, the CDR3 reads TGTGCCAGCAGTCAGCAGGGGGCAAGTAATTCACCCCTCCACTTT. Translated: CASSQQGASNSPLHF. The entire variable domain, with the rest obtained from reference TRBV7-6 and TRBJ1-6, is as follows: GAGVSQSPRYKVTKRGQDVALRCDPISGHVSLYWYRQALGQGPEFLTYFNYEAQQDKSGLPNDRFSAERPEGSISTLTIQRTEQRDSAMYRCASSQQGASNSPLHFGNGTRLTVT.

V gene TRBV12-3 or TRBV12-4 combines with J gene TRBJ1-2; TRBD1 matches 9 bases. CDR3 length equals 12 residues. Unmatched junction bases numbered 2, after V lost 6 bases and J lost 6 bases. In DNA, the CDR3 is TGTGCCAGCAGGACAGGGGGAAATGGCTACACCTTC. This gives the protein CASRTGGNGYTF.

This clone was observed a handful of times. The CDR3 DNA is TGTGCCAGCAGAAGGCTAGCACCTTACAATGAGCAGTTCTTC. It encodes CASRRLAPYNEQFF. The chain combines TRBV6-5 with TRBJ2-1; D may be TRBD2 (5 bases). CDR1 and CDR2 (germline): MNHEY, SVGAGI. V gave up 6 bases and J gave up 4 bases, with 13 bases separating them. The CDR3 spans 14 residues.

This rearrangement joins TRBV5-6 to TRBJ1-2; the match to TRBD1 covers 7 bases. J was trimmed by 8 bases and V by 4 bases; bases with no gene match: 5. This CDR3 is built from 12 residues. Germline CDR1 reads SGHDT; CDR2 reads YYEEEE. Here the CDR3 DNA reads TGTGCCAGCAGCGCGGACAGGACAGGCTACACCTTC. Its translation: CASSADRTGYTF.

CDR3 region: CASGLTGSNEKLFF. For the CDR3, the DNA is TGTGCCAGTGGTCTTACGGGGAGTAATGAAAAACTGTTTTTT. The chain carries TRBV19 and TRBJ1-4; unclear D gene. Trimming cost V 8 bases and J 4 bases, with 14 bases left between them. CDR1 is LNHDA, CDR2 SQIVND, per germline (reference sequence). The CDR3 spans 14 residues.

This chain links TRBV19 with TRBJ2-3; 8 positions agree with TRBD1. CDR3 length equals 15 residues. V dropped 7 bases and J dropped 2; count of bases not matched to a gene: 8. Germline CDR1 reads LNHDA; CDR2 reads SQIVND (reference sequence). This CDR3 reads CASIAGGPSTDTQYF. Here the CDR3 DNA reads TGTGCCAGTATCGCAGGGGGCCCCTCCACAGATACGCAGTATTTT.

In this sample, this clone turned up a few times. The rearrangement joins TRBV15 to TRBJ2-7; 7 positions agree with TRBD1. The length of the CDR3 is 15 residues. Per the germline V gene, CDR1 is LNHNV and CDR2 is YYDKDF (reference sequence). V dropped 5 bases and J dropped 3; count of bases not matched to a gene: 10. CDR3 nucleotide sequence: TGTGCCACCAGCGGATATACAGGGGAGCACTACGAGCAGTACTTC. Translating gives CATSGYTGEHYEQYF.

The gene calls are TRBV25-1 and TRBJ1-6; tentative D call: TRBD1 (5 bases). Looked up from germline, CDR1 is MGHDK and CDR2 is SYGVNS. The CDR3 is 14 amino acids. With 7 bases removed from V and 9 bases from J, the gap between germline ends came to 16 bases. The CDR3 is CASTAAGVFSPLHF. In DNA form, the CDR3 reads TGTGCCAGCACCGCCGCGGGGGTTTTTTCACCCCTCCACTTT.

This clone was observed once. In DNA form, the CDR3 reads TGCGCCAGCAGTGAGTCGCAATCGAGCTACGAGCAGTACTTC. It yields the protein CASSESQSSYEQYF. The rearrangement uses TRBV10-1 and TRBJ2-7; D is ambiguous. Germline V gene lookup returns CDR1 WNHNN and CDR2 SYGVQD (reference sequence). The length of the CDR3 is 14 residues. Deletions cut 0 bases from V and 3 bases from J, with 9 bases between.

V gene TRBV11-2 combines with J gene TRBJ1-5; 7 bases align to TRBD1. The CDR3 sequence is 15 residues long. CDR1 and CDR2 from the germline V gene are SGHAT and FQNNGV. V was clipped by 1 base and J by 4 bases; unmatched bases: 4. DNA for the CDR3: TGTGCCAGCAGCTTAGCCGGACAGGCTAATCAGCCCCAGCATTTT. Protein sequence: CASSLAGQANQPQHF.

This chain links TRBV14 with TRBJ1-1; TRBD1 matches 11 bases. Germline CDR1 SGHDN, CDR2 FVKESK. This CDR3 is 16 amino acids long. The junction had 13 bases not matched to a gene; V was cut back by 4 bases and J by 9 bases. The CDR3 sequence is CASSRGQGARREKAFF. DNA for the CDR3: TGTGCCAGCAGCCGTGGACAGGGGGCGCGGCGGGAAAAAGCTTTCTTT. Using reference TRBV14 and TRBJ1-1 for the parts outside the CDR3, the full variable domain is EAGVTQFPSHSVIEKGQTVTLRCDPISGHDNLYWYRRVMGKEIKFLLHFVKESKQDESGMPNNRFLAERTGGTYSTLKVQPAELEDSGVYFCASSRGQGARREKAFFGQGTRLTVV.

Only one count was recorded for this clone. The genes are TRBV29-1 and TRBJ2-1; the D gene is possibly TRBD1 (6 bases). Deletions cut 3 bases from V and 7 bases from J, with 22 bases between. Germline CDR1 SQVTM, CDR2 ANQGSEA. The CDR3 is 16 residues long. CDR3 sequence (DNA): TGCAGCGTTGATCTGGGACCCAGGGGTCGCGGTAATGAGCAGTTCTTC. Amino acids: CSVDLGPRGRGNEQFF.

V gene TRBV19 combines with J gene TRBJ1-2; D is uncertain. This CDR3 spans 15 amino acids. V was pared by 6 bases and J by 4 bases, with 18 bases between. Per germline, CDR1 LNHDA and CDR2 SQIVND (reference sequence). CDR3 protein: CASSDGLGGVYGYTF. CDR3 nucleotide sequence: TGTGCCAGTAGCGACGGTTTAGGCGGTGTCTATGGCTACACCTTC.

This sequence joins TRBV3-1 (or the pseudogene TRBV3-2) and TRBJ2-3; TRBD2 aligns across 8 bases. The CDR3 runs 16 residues. With 2 bases clipped from V and 4 bases from J, the junction kept 8 bases outside the gene matches. CDR1 is LGHDT and CDR2 is YNNKEL in the germline V gene (reference sequence). The CDR3 loop is CASSQTAGLVADTQYF. The CDR3 coding sequence is TGTGCCAGCAGCCAAACCGCGGGACTAGTGGCAGATACGCAGTATTTT.

V usage is TRBV6-6 and J usage is TRBJ2-2; 10 bases align to TRBD1. The germline V gene has CDR1 MNHNY and CDR2 SVGAGI (reference sequence). Losses at the gene ends were 4 bases for V and 3 bases for J; bases not matched to a gene: 5. The CDR3 is 16 residues long. CDR3 DNA: TGTGCCAGCAGTTCCAGACAGGGGGCCGACACCGGGGAGCTGTTTTTT. Amino acid sequence: CASSSRQGADTGELFF.

The V gene is TRBV2, the J gene TRBJ2-1; TRBD2 matches at 11 bases. V gave up 3 bases and J gave up 4 bases; unmatched junction bases: 5. The CDR3 is made up of 16 amino acids. Germline assignment: CDR1 SNHLY and CDR2 FYNNEI. For the CDR3, the DNA is TGTGCCAGCAGTGACGCTAGCGGGGGGATGTACAATGAGCAGTTCTTC. As protein: CASSDASGGMYNEQFF.

The chain joins TRBV9 to TRBJ2-3; TRBD1 is a possible D gene (6 bases). The CDR3 runs 16 residues. Germline lookup yields CDR1 SGDLS and CDR2 YYNGEE. Trimming pared 3 bases from V and 1 base from J, leaving 15 bases between. The CDR3 DNA sequence: TGTGCCAGCAGCGACCTGGGAGCAGGGGGCACAGATACGCAGTATTTT. This codes for CASSDLGAGGTDTQYF. Full variable domain (rest looked up from reference TRBV9 and TRBJ2-3): DSGVTQTPKHLITATGQRVTLRCSPRSGDLSVYWYQQSLDQGLQFLIQYYNGEERAKGNILERFSAQQFPDLHSELNLSSLELGDSALYFCASSDLGAGGTDTQYFGPGTRLTVL.

In DNA, the CDR3 is TGTGCCAGCAGTTTCAACCTTGACAGGAACTATGGCTACACCTTC. Translated: CASSFNLDRNYGYTF. The chain has TRBV6-5 and TRBJ1-2; maybe TRBD1 (6 bases). V was clipped by 4 bases and J by 2 bases, with 14 bases between them. The CDR3 has 15 residues. Per the germline V gene, CDR1 is MNHEY and CDR2 is SVGAGI.